The 9 T cell receptor beta chains listed next were all sequenced from one sample in a study of cytomegalovirus exposure and HLA in healthy donors. PCR employed 60 Vbeta and 13 Jbeta primers. Using immunoSEQ multiplex PCR, the repertoire was profiled, and TCRdb retains in-frame clones only, with some absent. Seen here are 150,000 to 200,000 clones, roughly 75% observed once, and the top ten hold about 7.7%. The specimen was PBMCs. The receptors here all came from a woman between 40 and 50 years old in good health and CMV-seropositive.

The CDR3 DNA follows: TGTGCCTGGAGCCAGGGGGCGGGTGGCTACACCTTC. Amino acids: CAWSQGAGGYTF. The rearrangement uses TRBV30 and TRBJ1-2; 8 bases fit TRBD1. CDR1 GTSNPN and CDR2 SVGIG come from the germline V gene (reference sequence). The length of the CDR3 is 12 residues. J was trimmed by 7 bases and V by 3 bases; bases with no gene match: 4.

The rearrangement uses TRBV5-4 and TRBJ2-1; TRBD2 matches at 11 bases. The CDR3 has 18 residues. CDR1 is SGHNT, CDR2 YYREEE, per germline (reference sequence). Unmatched junction bases numbered 9, after V lost 0 bases and J lost 4 bases. CDR3 bases: TGTGCCAGCAGCTTGGGGACTAGCGGGCGTCGCGGGTACAATGAGCAGTTCTTC. This encodes CASSLGTSGRRGYNEQFF.

This rearrangement joins TRBV19 to TRBJ1-5, with a weak D call TRBD1 (5 bases). The germline V gene has CDR1 LNHDA and CDR2 SQIVND (reference sequence). V lost 1 base and J lost 6, with 19 bases in between. There are 17 residues in the CDR3. CDR3 amino acids: CASSIVIPGKARQPQHF. The CDR3 DNA reads TGTGCCAGTAGTATAGTTATCCCAGGGAAGGCGCGTCAGCCCCAGCATTTT.

In this sample, this clone turned up once. The chain is built from TRBV4-3 and TRBJ1-1; D gene ambiguous. Germline V gene sequence: CDR1 LGHNA, CDR2 YSLEER. The CDR3 loop spans 15 amino acids. With 1 base removed from V and 3 bases from J, the gap between germline ends came to 12 bases. The CDR3 loop is CASSQGSRRDTEAFF. In nucleotides, the CDR3 is TGCGCCAGCAGCCAAGGTTCCCGGAGGGACACTGAAGCTTTCTTT.

The gene calls are TRBV29-1 and TRBJ2-1; 7 bases line up with TRBD2. This CDR3 is 14 amino acids long. The ends lost 7 bases at V and 4 bases at J; junction bases unmatched: 10. The germline V gene has CDR1 SQVTM and CDR2 ANQGSEA. The chain's CDR3 is CSARPAGDYNEQFF. The CDR3 DNA reads TGCAGCGCCCGCCCGGCGGGAGATTACAATGAGCAGTTCTTC.

The J gene is TRBJ2-3, the V gene TRBV5-1; TRBD2 matches at 11 bases. CDR1 is SGHRS and CDR2 is YFSETQ in the germline V gene. The CDR3 is 15 amino acids. After removal of 3 bases from V and 6 bases from J, the junction contained 6 bases not matched to a gene. The CDR3 nucleotides are TGCGCCAGCAGCTCTAAACTAGCGGGAGCCGATACGCAGTATTTT. Translating it yields CASSSKLAGADTQYF. The whole variable domain, filled in from reference TRBV5-1 and TRBJ2-3, reads KAGVTQTPRYLIKTRGQQVTLSCSPISGHRSVSWYQQTPGQGLQFLFEYFSETQRNKGNFPGRFSGRQFSNSRSEMNVSTLELGDSALYLCASSSKLAGADTQYFGPGTRLTVL.

The chain recombines TRBV19 with TRBJ2-6; possible D gene TRBD1, 7 bases. The CDR3 has 16 residues. Trimming shortened V by 4 bases and J by 5 bases, and 15 bases separated the two germline ends. From germline, CDR1 is LNHDA and CDR2 SQIVND (reference sequence). The CDR3 DNA sequence: TGTGCCAGTAGTAACGGGGGACAGCGCTGGGCCAACGTCCTGACTTTC. Translated: CASSNGGQRWANVLTF. Combining the CDR3 with reference TRBV19 and TRBJ2-6 gives the whole variable domain DGGITQSPKYLFRKEGQNVTLSCEQNLNHDAMYWYRQDPGQGLRLIYYSQIVNDFQKGDIAEGYSVSREKKESFPLTVTSAQKNPTAFYLCASSNGGQRWANVLTFGAGSRLTVL.

The rearrangement uses TRBV7-6 and TRBJ2-5; 11 positions agree with TRBD2. CDR1 is SGHVS and CDR2 is FNYEAQ in the germline V gene. Germline trimming cut 5 bases from V and 4 bases from J; bases unmatched to any gene: 6. The CDR3 contains 15 residues. This CDR3 reads CASSVGLAVGETQYF. CDR3 nucleotide sequence: TGTGCCAGCAGCGTGGGACTAGCGGTCGGAGAGACCCAGTACTTC.

This chain connects TRBV14 to TRBJ2-7, with 7 bases lining up with TRBD1. The germline V gene has CDR1 SGHDN and CDR2 FVKESK. This CDR3 spans 14 amino acids. J gave up 2 bases and V 0 bases, and 1 base lay outside the gene matches. The CDR3 coding sequence is TGTGCCAGCAGCCAAGAGAGGGGGCCCTACGAGCAGTACTTC. This encodes CASSQERGPYEQYF.